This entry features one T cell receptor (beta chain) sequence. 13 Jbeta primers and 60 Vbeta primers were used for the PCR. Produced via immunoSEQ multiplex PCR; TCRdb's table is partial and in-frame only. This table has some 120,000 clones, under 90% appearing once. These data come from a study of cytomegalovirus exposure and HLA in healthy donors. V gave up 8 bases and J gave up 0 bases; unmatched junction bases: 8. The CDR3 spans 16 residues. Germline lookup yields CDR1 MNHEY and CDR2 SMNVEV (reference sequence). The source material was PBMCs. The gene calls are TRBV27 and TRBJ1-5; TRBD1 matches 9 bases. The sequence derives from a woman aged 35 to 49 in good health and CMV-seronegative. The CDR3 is CASAPGTGFSNQPQHF. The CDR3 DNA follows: TGTGCCAGCGCGCCCGGGACAGGGTTTAGCAATCAGCCCCAGCATTTT.